This TCR beta chain derives from a study of cytomegalovirus exposure and HLA in healthy donors. The primer mix had 60 Vbeta and 13 Jbeta primers. Repertoires were generated with immunoSEQ multiplex PCR, while TCRdb's copy carries only in-frame clones and drops some. This sample has some 150,000 clones; around 66% occur once, and the top ten carry around 3%. The V gene's germline CDR1 is SNHLY and CDR2 FYNNEI. The V and J ends lost 6 bases and 8 bases, in that order; junction bases with no gene match: 9. There are 13 residues in the CDR3. This clone came up a few times. The source of this sequence is a woman aged 30 to 39 in good health and CMV-seropositive. The chain is built from TRBV2 and TRBJ1-2; 7 nucleotides agree with TRBD1. The source material was PBMCs. CDR3 bases: TGTGCCAGCAGACGCGGACAGGCTAACGGCTACACCTTC. Encoded protein: CASRRGQANGYTF.